The 9 T cell receptor beta chains below were found in one sample sequenced in a study of shared clonotypes between healthy human individuals (dated by TCRdb to 2018 to 2020). CD8 naive samples were CD45RO-negative cells positively selected for CCR7, giving a CD45RA+CCR7+ population that excluded TemRA cells. Library preparation used the immunoSEQ multiplex PCR assay. TCRdb provides this immuneACCESS table in a form limited to in-frame rearrangements. Some clones are lacking; in checked studies, under half of them reflect an unresolved V gene, and why the rest are absent is not known. Within this sample are about 2 million clones, with over 85% of them counted one time only. Together, the top ten hold more than 0.9% of the sample. The sequenced material came from naive CD8+ T cells sorted from blood. The cell subset or site label on this specimen signifies: CD45RA+CCR7+. The receptors come from a man aged 18 to 29 in good health.

V gene TRBV5-4 combines with J gene TRBJ2-1, with 8 bases matching TRBD2. This CDR3 region has 15 residues. Trimming at V came to 4 bases and at J to 8 bases, leaving 11 bases not matched to a gene. Germline values: CDR1 SGHNT, CDR2 YYREEE (reference sequence). CDR3 nucleotide sequence: TGTGCCAGCAGCACCCGGGAGGGAAGAGATGATGAGCAGTTCTTC. Protein product: CASSTREGRDDEQFF.

The chain carries TRBV2 and TRBJ1-2; D is perhaps TRBD1 (6 bases). Per germline, CDR1 SNHLY and CDR2 FYNNEI. CDR3 size: 16 residues. The V and J ends lost 8 bases and 1 base respectively, with 20 bases between them. The CDR3 region is CASLGAGQSFNYGYTF. Here the CDR3 DNA reads TGTGCCAGCCTTGGAGCAGGACAGAGCTTTAACTATGGCTACACCTTC.

The chain couples TRBV2 to TRBJ2-1, with 10 bases matching TRBD2. This CDR3 spans 14 amino acids. Losses at the gene ends were 5 bases for V and 2 bases for J; bases not matched to a gene: 0. Germline V CDR1 and CDR2: SNHLY, FYNNEI. The CDR3 DNA sequence: TGTGCCAGCAGTCTAGCGGGGGCCTACAATGAGCAGTTCTTC. Protein product: CASSLAGAYNEQFF.

This chain uses TRBV9 with TRBJ2-7; 11 bases map to TRBD2. Per germline, CDR1 SGDLS and CDR2 YYNGEE. The CDR3 sequence is 15 residues long. V shed 2 bases, J shed 3 bases, and the junction held 4 bases outside the gene matches. The CDR3 DNA is TGTGCCAGCAGCGTTGCGGGACTAGCGGACTACGAGCAGTACTTC. Protein: CASSVAGLADYEQYF.

The rearrangement joins TRBV5-1 to TRBJ2-7; 7 bases are a match to TRBD1. J lost 5 bases, V lost 2 bases, and 10 bases had no gene match. The CDR3 consists of 15 residues. Germline-derived CDR1 and CDR2 are SGHRS and YFSETQ. CDR3 nucleotides: TGCGCCAGCAGCTTCCACGTGGGACAGACCCACGAGCAGTACTTC. Translation: CASSFHVGQTHEQYF.

This clone appeared once. The chain combines TRBV28 with TRBJ2-2, with unresolved D. There are 13 residues in the CDR3. The germline V gene has CDR1 MDHEN and CDR2 SYDVKM. V was trimmed by 5 bases and J by 3 bases, leaving 7 bases between them. The CDR3 spells CASSSLDTGELFF. CDR3 sequence (DNA): TGTGCCAGCAGTAGCCTAGACACCGGGGAGCTGTTTTTT.

Concerning this clone: Additional DNA sequences in this sample encode the identical CDR3. The rearrangement uses TRBV27 and TRBJ2-3; no clear D. V dropped 5 bases and J dropped 3 bases, with 9 bases sitting between them. Germline CDR1 is MNHEY and CDR2 is SMNVEV (reference sequence). The CDR3 consists of 13 residues. The CDR3 spells CASSLIRTDTQYF. CDR3 bases: TGTGCCAGCAGTCTCATCCGAACAGATACGCAGTATTTT.

This clone came up once. Relative to the germline gene, one junction end is altered; a read error may explain this. V usage is TRBV7-8 and J usage is TRBJ2-1; 9 bases line up with TRBD1. CDR1 and CDR2 (germline): SGHVS, FQNEAQ. The CDR3 has 12 residues. The CDR3, as DNA: TGTGCCAGCAGCTTCACAACAGGGGGCTTGGTCTTC. It specifies CASSFTTGGLVF.

CDR3 region: CASSFGQGFEQYF. CDR3 sequence (DNA): TGTGCCAGTAGTTTCGGTCAGGGGTTCGAGCAGTACTTC. J is TRBJ2-7 and V is TRBV19, with D perhaps TRBD1 (6 bases). CDR3 length: 13 amino acids. V lost 5 bases and J lost 6, with 14 bases in between. Germline-derived CDR1 and CDR2 are LNHDA and SQIVND (reference sequence).